Shown below are 15 T cell receptor beta chains from a single sample sequenced in a study of blood T cell repertoires in COVID-19. Method: immunoSEQ multiplex PCR; TCRdb's copy keeps in-frame clones and lacks some. The sample yields 140,000 or so clones, around 86% seen once. Sequencing input: peripheral blood. The receptors stem from a human donor in a cohort sampled during active COVID-19.

This clone has just one count. The rearrangement joins TRBV5-1 to TRBJ2-4; 7 nucleotides match TRBD2. Losses at the gene ends were 1 base for V and 5 bases for J; bases not matched to a gene: 3. CDR3 length equals 14 residues. CDR1 is SGHRS and CDR2 is YFSETQ in the germline V gene. Here the CDR3 DNA reads TGCGCCAGCAGCTTGACTAGCGCTGAAAACATTCAGTACTTC. This codes for CASSLTSAENIQYF.

This clone was observed a handful of times. The V call is TRBV29-1, the J call TRBJ1-1; D is ambiguous. V dropped 6 bases and J dropped 4 bases, with 15 bases sitting between them. Germline loops: CDR1 SQVTM, CDR2 ANQGSEA. CDR3 length: 13 amino acids. Here the CDR3 reads CSVRRAESTEAFF. As DNA, the CDR3 is TGCAGCGTCCGAAGAGCGGAGAGCACTGAAGCTTTCTTT.

The V call is TRBV6-6, the J call TRBJ1-4; no firm D call. From germline, CDR1 is MNHNY and CDR2 SVGAGI (reference sequence). The CDR3 spans 13 residues. Trimming took off 4 bases at V and 5 bases at J, with 8 bases between the two ends. The CDR3 bases are TGTGCCAGCAGTTTTGGCCAGAATGAAAAACTGTTTTTT. Its translation is CASSFGQNEKLFF.

The chain links TRBV6-2 or TRBV6-3 to TRBJ2-7; 7 bases agree with TRBD1. The V segment lost 2 bases and the J segment 0 bases; nucleotides outside the gene matches: 7. Germline V CDR1 and CDR2: MNHEY, SVGEGT. The CDR3 extends over 16 amino acids. CDR3 region: CASSYPRTGSSYEQYF. The CDR3 nucleotides are TGTGCCAGCAGTTACCCCCGGACAGGCAGCTCCTACGAGCAGTACTTC.

The rearrangement joins TRBV5-6 to TRBJ2-6; no definite D call. The CDR3 has 18 residues. The germline V gene encodes CDR1 SGHDT and CDR2 YYEEEE. Trimming stripped 0 bases from V and 0 bases from J, with 13 bases between. CDR3: CASSLGVRSSSGANVLTF. CDR3 in DNA: TGTGCCAGCAGCTTGGGTGTCAGGTCAAGCTCTGGGGCCAACGTCCTGACTTTC. Full variable domain (remainder filled in from reference TRBV5-6 and TRBJ2-6): DAGVTQSPTHLIKTRGQQVTLRCSPKSGHDTVSWYQQALGQGPQFIFQYYEEEERQRGNFPDRFSGHQFPNYSSELNVNALLLGDSALYLCASSLGVRSSSGANVLTFGAGSRLTVL.

This clone occurred a few times. The chain couples TRBV12-5 to TRBJ2-4; a possible D gene is TRBD2 (6 bases). CDR3 length: 18 residues. Between the trimmed V and J ends, which lost 2 bases and 0 bases, there was a span of 17 bases. Germline V CDR1 and CDR2: LGHNT, FRNRAP. The chain's CDR3 is CASGLIIAEGIAKNIQYF. For the CDR3, the DNA is TGTGCTAGTGGTTTGATCATAGCGGAAGGCATAGCCAAAAACATTCAGTACTTC.

The rearrangement joins TRBV27 to TRBJ2-5; D might be TRBD1 (7 bases). Germline CDR1 is MNHEY and CDR2 is SMNVEV (reference sequence). V was trimmed by 0 bases and J by 4 bases, leaving 21 bases between them. There are 18 residues in the CDR3. As DNA, the CDR3 is TGTGCCAGCAGTTTATCGCCCTTCAGGGGGGCGGAGGGAGAGACCCAGTACTTC. Translating it yields CASSLSPFRGAEGETQYF.

This chain links TRBV4-2 with TRBJ1-4, with 9 positions matching TRBD1. The CDR3 runs to 20 residues. Germline V gene lookup returns CDR1 LGHNA and CDR2 YNFKEQ. V lost 0 bases, J lost 4 bases, and 15 bases stayed unmatched. CDR3 in amino acids: CASSQEAIGTGTLRNEKLFF. CDR3 DNA sequence: TGTGCCAGCAGCCAAGAGGCTATCGGGACAGGGACCTTACGTAATGAAAAACTGTTTTTT.

V is TRBV11-2 and J is TRBJ2-1; 9 bases fit TRBD2. The CDR3 totals 15 residues. Germline values: CDR1 SGHAT, CDR2 FQNNGV. The V segment lost 6 bases and the J segment 3 bases; nucleotides outside the gene matches: 6. CDR3 in DNA: TGTGCCAGCAGTCTAGCGGGGACCCTCTACAATGAGCAGTTCTTC. Residues: CASSLAGTLYNEQFF. The entire variable domain, with the rest obtained from reference TRBV11-2 and TRBJ2-1, is as follows: EAGVAQSPRYKIIEKRQSVAFWCNPISGHATLYWYQQILGQGPKLLIQFQNNGVVDDSQLPKDRFSAERLKGVDSTLKIQPAKLEDSAVYLCASSLAGTLYNEQFFGPGTRLTVL.

The genes are TRBV7-2 and TRBJ2-4; D unresolved. The V end was cut by 5 bases, the J end by 0 bases, with 14 bases between. This CDR3 has 16 amino acids. The germline V gene encodes CDR1 SGHTA and CDR2 FQGNSA. CDR3: CASSPTAILAKNIQYF. Written as DNA, the CDR3 is TGTGCCAGCAGCCCAACAGCTATTCTAGCCAAAAACATTCAGTACTTC. Complete variable domain (other parts from reference TRBV7-2 and TRBJ2-4): GAGVSQSPSNKVTEKGKDVELRCDPISGHTALYWYRQSLGQGLEFLIYFQGNSAPDKSGLPSDRFSAERTGGSVSTLTIQRTQQEDSAVYLCASSPTAILAKNIQYFGAGTRLSVL.

The chain recombines TRBV28 with TRBJ1-4; D gene uncertain. CDR3 length: 14 amino acids. Per germline, CDR1 MDHEN and CDR2 SYDVKM. V lost 6 bases, J lost 8 bases, and 16 bases lay in between. The CDR3 DNA reads as TGTGCCAGCAGACCTGGGGAGTTAGGAGAAAAACTGTTTTTT. Translating it yields CASRPGELGEKLFF.

The genes are TRBV6-4 and TRBJ2-6; 7 bases are a match to TRBD2. The CDR3 is 18 amino acids. The V and J ends lost 6 bases and 0 bases, in that order; junction bases with no gene match: 11. Germline loops: CDR1 MRHNA, CDR2 SNTAGT. Here the CDR3 reads CASSPLGEGASGANVLTF. In DNA form, the CDR3 reads TGTGCCAGCAGCCCACTAGGGGAGGGAGCCTCTGGGGCCAACGTCCTGACTTTC.

This rearrangement joins TRBV6-2 or TRBV6-3 to TRBJ2-7; 12 bases agree with TRBD2. Losses at the gene ends were 0 bases for V and 6 bases for J; bases not matched to a gene: 15. Germline V CDR1 and CDR2: MNHEY, SVGEGT. The CDR3 consists of 19 residues. CDR3 amino acids: CASSYSTPTSGRGVSEQYF. CDR3 in DNA: TGTGCCAGCAGTTACTCGACTCCGACTAGCGGGAGAGGCGTTAGCGAGCAGTACTTC.

The gene calls are TRBV19 and TRBJ2-7; TRBD2 matches at 8 bases. With 4 bases clipped from V and 3 bases from J, the junction kept 5 bases outside the gene matches. The CDR3 totals 14 residues. The germline CDR1 and CDR2 sequences are LNHDA and SQIVND (reference sequence). The chain's CDR3 is CASSRLSGSYEQYF. CDR3 DNA sequence: TGTGCCAGTAGTAGATTAAGCGGGAGCTACGAGCAGTACTTC.

The gene calls are TRBV27 and TRBJ1-2; TRBD1 matches at 7 bases. Germline V gives CDR1 MNHEY, CDR2 SMNVEV (reference sequence). The J segment lost 7 bases and the V segment lost 5 bases, leaving 10 bases of the junction unmatched. The CDR3 spans 14 residues. CDR3 loop: CASSRNQGEAGYTF. As DNA, the CDR3 is TGTGCCAGCAGTCGCAATCAGGGGGAAGCTGGCTACACCTTC.